In its sample, the clone carrying this T cell receptor beta chain was seen a few times. The sample is drawn from a study of T cells after yellow fever vaccination. TCRdb passed the 5' RACE reads through MiXCR, listing each CDR3 protein once. The repertoire has nearly 300,000 distinct CDR3 sequences, around 8.6% of them found once; the top ten carry around 3.4%. CDR1 SGHTA and CDR2 FQGNSA come from the germline V gene. V lost 5 bases, J lost 1 base, and 11 bases lay in between. CDR3 length equals 14 residues. The rearrangement links TRBV7-2 to TRBJ1-2; a weak D match, TRBD1 (6 bases). The TCR comes from a man aged 18 to 30 who received the YFV17D yellow fever vaccine. The specimen comprised CD4+ T cells sorted from PBMCs, sampled 5 days after the yellow fever booster vaccination. Written as DNA, the CDR3 is TGTGCCAGCAGCACCGTACAGGGTAACTATGGCTACACCTTC. It is translated as CASSTVQGNYGYTF. The full variable domain, with the rest looked up from reference TRBV7-2 and TRBJ1-2, is GAGVSQSPSNKVTEKGKDVELRCDPISGHTALYWYRQSLGQGLEFLIYFQGNSAPDKSGLPSDRFSAERTGGSVSTLTIQRTQQEDSAVYLCASSTVQGNYGYTFGSGTRLTVV.